These 20 T cell receptor beta chains were all obtained from the same sample, sequenced in a study of response to subunit inactivated influenza vaccine. TCRdb reanalysed the RT-PCR reads using MiXCR and keeps one entry per CDR3 protein. The sample holds about 780,000 distinct CDR3 sequences; about 18% are singletons and the top ten take around 9.9%. The sample consisted of PBMCs from blood, taken 5 days after vaccination. The receptor source for this set is a man in his forties or fifties who received an inactivated influenza vaccine.

The CDR3 region is CASSLMGSGGPSTDTQYF. CDR3 DNA sequence: TGCGCCAGCAGCTTGATGGGTAGCGGGGGGCCTAGCACAGATACGCAGTATTTT. The chain is built from TRBV5-1 and TRBJ2-3; 10 nucleotides agree with TRBD2. The CDR3 contains 18 residues. Germline loops: CDR1 SGHRS, CDR2 YFSETQ. J was trimmed by 0 bases and V by 1 base; bases with no gene match: 8.

The chain carries TRBV5-1 and TRBJ1-6; D may be TRBD1 (5 bases). Trimming took 1 base from V and 8 from J, leaving 10 bases between them. The germline gives CDR1 SGHRS, CDR2 YFSETQ. CDR3 size: 14 residues. The DNA for the CDR3 is TGCGCCAGCAGCTTGAGGGACCGGGATTCACCCCTCCACTTT. Its protein is CASSLRDRDSPLHF.

This clonotype was seen a few times. The rearrangement links TRBV20-1 to TRBJ2-1, with 10 positions matching TRBD2. The junction had 6 bases not matched to a gene; V was cut back by 2 bases and J by 2 bases. CDR3 length: 16 residues. Germline V lookup: CDR1 DFQATT, CDR2 SNEGSKA (reference sequence). CDR3 coding DNA: TGCAGTGCTAGACAAACTAGCGGGAACCCCTACAATGAGCAGTTCTTC. As protein: CSARQTSGNPYNEQFF.

The chain uses TRBV15 and TRBJ2-7; D may correspond to TRBD1 or TRBD2 (5 bases each). This CDR3 region has 16 residues. Trimming removed 0 bases from V and 4 bases from J, with 16 bases in between. The germline CDR1 and CDR2 sequences are LNHNV and YYDKDF (reference sequence). CDR3 in amino acids: CATSRDRDRNPYEQYF. CDR3 nucleotides: TGTGCCACCAGCAGAGATAGGGACCGTAACCCTTACGAGCAGTACTTC. Looking up the rest from reference TRBV15 and TRBJ2-7 gives the full variable domain: DAMVIQNPRYQVTQFGKPVTLSCSQTLNHNVMYWYQQKSSQAPKLLFHYYDKDFNNEADTPDNFQSRRPNTSFCFLDIRSPGLGDTAMYLCATSRDRDRNPYEQYFGPGTRLTVT.

The chain employs TRBV3-1 and TRBJ1-2; TRBD1 might be the D (5 bases). The CDR3 runs 15 residues. Germline loops: CDR1 LGHDT, CDR2 YNNKEL (reference sequence). The ends were cut back, 0 bases at V and 3 bases at J, with 11 bases in the middle. Here the CDR3 DNA reads TGTGCCAGCAGCCAAGATTTGAGGGACCACTATGGCTACACCTTC. Translated: CASSQDLRDHYGYTF.

This rearrangement joins TRBV4-2 to TRBJ1-3, with D unclear. Germline CDR1 and CDR2: LGHNA and YNFKEQ. Between the trimmed V and J ends, which lost 0 bases and 14 bases, there was a span of 14 bases. The CDR3 contains 13 residues. For the CDR3, the DNA is TGTGCCAGCAGCCAAGATCATGAACGGGAGCTATATTTT. Translated: CASSQDHERELYF.

The rearrangement joins TRBV6-5 to TRBJ2-7, with D possibly TRBD1 on 6 matching bases. Trimming shortened V by 3 bases and J by 7 bases, and 19 bases separated the two germline ends. The CDR3 loop spans 15 amino acids. Germline V CDR1 and CDR2: MNHEY, SVGAGI. As DNA, the CDR3 is TGTGCCAGCAGTTATTCGACAGGATCCGCTACGGAGCAGTACTTC. This gives the protein CASSYSTGSATEQYF.

This rearrangement joins TRBV2 to TRBJ2-5; D might be TRBD1 (6 bases). The length of the CDR3 is 14 residues. Germline values: CDR1 SNHLY, CDR2 FYNNEI. The V gene lost 2 bases and the J gene lost 5 bases, with 12 bases spanning the gap. As DNA, the CDR3 is TGTGCCAGCAGTGAACTGGCAGGGGACGAGACCCAGTACTTC. Its protein is CASSELAGDETQYF. The full variable domain, completed using reference TRBV2 and TRBJ2-5, is EPEVTQTPSHQVTQMGQEVILRCVPISNHLYFYWYRQILGQKVEFLVSFYNNEISEKSEIFDDQFSVERPDGSNFTLKIRSTKLEDSAMYFCASSELAGDETQYFGPGTRLLVL.

This clonotype has only one observation. This chain uses TRBV5-6 with TRBJ2-1, with D perhaps matching TRBD2 (6 bases). V was pared by 7 bases and J by 8 bases, with 22 bases between. The CDR3 consists of 15 residues. Germline V lookup: CDR1 SGHDT, CDR2 YYEEEE. The CDR3 reads CASGMGLSSGDEQFF. In DNA, the CDR3 is TGTGCCAGCGGGATGGGACTTTCCTCGGGGGATGAGCAGTTCTTC.

This sequence joins TRBV5-1 and TRBJ2-7, with 7 positions matching TRBD1. The CDR3 covers 13 residues. The trim removed 3 bases at V and 3 bases at J, leaving 3 bases unmatched. CDR1 is SGHRS, CDR2 YFSETQ, per germline. This CDR3 reads CASSWGTDYEQYF. The DNA of the CDR3 is TGCGCCAGCAGCTGGGGGACAGACTACGAGCAGTACTTC.

This chain links TRBV25-1 with TRBJ2-5; D possibly corresponds to TRBD1 (5 bases). The CDR3 runs to 15 residues. The germline V gene has CDR1 MGHDK and CDR2 SYGVNS. V lost 3 bases, J lost 5 bases, and 16 bases lay in between. CDR3 sequence (DNA): TGTGCCAGCAGTGAGGGGTTTGGGGCAGGCGAGACCCAGTACTTC. Its protein is CASSEGFGAGETQYF.

The rearrangement links TRBV19 to TRBJ1-1; no clear D gene. Trimming took 5 bases from V and 4 from J, leaving 11 bases between them. Germline CDR1 LNHDA, CDR2 SQIVND (reference sequence). The CDR3 consists of 13 residues. The CDR3 DNA sequence: TGTGCCAGTAGTCGGACTCTGACCACTGAAGCTTTCTTT. Translating gives CASSRTLTTEAFF.

The chain recombines TRBV10-3 with TRBJ2-7, with 12 positions matching TRBD1. CDR3 length: 17 residues. Germline V lookup: CDR1 ENHRY, CDR2 SYGVKD. V lost 3 bases and J lost 3; bases outside the gene matches: 9. Here the CDR3 reads CAISEGSGTGGLYEQYF. The CDR3 DNA sequence: TGTGCCATCAGTGAAGGTTCCGGGACAGGGGGCCTCTACGAGCAGTACTTC.

This clonotype was seen a handful of times. The V gene is TRBV9, the J gene TRBJ1-1, with no clear D. Between the trimmed V and J ends, which lost 0 bases and 3 bases, there was a span of 12 bases. The CDR3 spans 15 residues. Germline V gene sequence: CDR1 SGDLS, CDR2 YYNGEE. The chain's CDR3 is CASSVAGHRDTEAFF. CDR3 bases: TGTGCCAGCAGCGTAGCAGGTCACCGGGACACTGAAGCTTTCTTT. Complete variable domain (other parts from reference TRBV9 and TRBJ1-1): DSGVTQTPKHLITATGQRVTLRCSPRSGDLSVYWYQQSLDQGLQFLIQYYNGEERAKGNILERFSAQQFPDLHSELNLSSLELGDSALYFCASSVAGHRDTEAFFGQGTRLTVV.

This clonotype has at least ten counts. The chain uses TRBV20-1 and TRBJ1-5, with no clear D. The CDR3 length is 15 residues. The V and J ends lost 3 bases and 4 bases respectively, with 16 bases between them. CDR1 is DFQATT and CDR2 is SNEGSKA in the germline V gene (reference sequence). The CDR3 DNA follows: TGCAGTGCTAGCCATCCAGGAGAACTTAATCAGCCCCAGCATTTT. It yields the protein CSASHPGELNQPQHF.

There are a few counts of this clonotype. The chain joins TRBV5-1 to TRBJ2-7; TRBD2 agrees at 8 bases. From germline, CDR1 is SGHRS and CDR2 YFSETQ. The CDR3 length is 13 residues. Trimming at V came to 4 bases and at J to 6 bases, leaving 6 bases not matched to a gene. The CDR3 DNA follows: TGCGCCAGCAGCACCTCGCTAGCGGGCGAGCAGTACTTC. Its translation: CASSTSLAGEQYF.

Only a few counts were recorded for this clonotype. The chain couples TRBV5-1 to TRBJ2-7, with 7 bases aligning to TRBD1. CDR3 length: 15 amino acids. Germline loops: CDR1 SGHRS, CDR2 YFSETQ. Unmatched junction bases numbered 13, after V lost 5 bases and J lost 5 bases. The CDR3: CASSLQGRGRDEQYF. The CDR3 DNA is TGCGCCAGCAGTTTACAGGGGCGAGGTAGGGACGAGCAGTACTTC. Variable domain in full (rest from reference TRBV5-1 and TRBJ2-7): KAGVTQTPRYLIKTRGQQVTLSCSPISGHRSVSWYQQTPGQGLQFLFEYFSETQRNKGNFPGRFSGRQFSNSRSEMNVSTLELGDSALYLCASSLQGRGRDEQYFGPGTRLTVT.

This clonotype has only a few counts. The V and J genes are TRBV2 and TRBJ2-2, with 7 bases matching TRBD2. The CDR3 spans 16 residues. V was clipped by 6 bases and J by 5 bases; unmatched bases: 12. Germline V gene sequence: CDR1 SNHLY, CDR2 FYNNEI. CDR3 DNA: TGTGCCAGCAGGCTAGGCGGGAGAGGAGGGACCGGGGAGCTGTTTTTT. This codes for CASRLGGRGGTGELFF.

There are many counts of this clonotype. This chain connects TRBV6-2 or TRBV6-3 to TRBJ2-1, with a tentative D call TRBD2 (6 bases). The germline V gene has CDR1 MNHEY and CDR2 SVGEGT. V was trimmed by 5 bases and J by 5 bases, leaving 16 bases between them. The CDR3 is 15 amino acids. Here the CDR3 reads CASSRHQAGDNEQFF. In DNA form, the CDR3 reads TGTGCCAGCAGTCGACACCAAGCGGGCGACAATGAGCAGTTCTTC.

This clonotype was observed a few times. The rearrangement links TRBV12-3 or TRBV12-4 to TRBJ1-1; D gene ambiguous. This CDR3 region has 13 residues. V was trimmed by 6 bases and J by 7 bases, leaving 15 bases between them. CDR3 coding DNA: TGTGCCAGCAGCCTCGGTTGGAACCGTGAAGCTTTCTTT. Its protein product is CASSLGWNREAFF.